This entry lists 19 T cell receptor beta chains sequenced from one sample in a study of blood T cell repertoires in COVID-19. Assay used: immunoSEQ multiplex PCR; TCRdb lists only in-frame clones, some missing. The sample includes roughly 180,000 clones, 81% of them seen just once. The sequenced material came from PBMCs or T cells enriched from blood (not recorded which). These receptors all come from a middle-aged woman with acute COVID-19.

The rearrangement links TRBV2 to TRBJ1-2; TRBD1 aligns across 8 bases. Germline values: CDR1 SNHLY, CDR2 FYNNEI. J was trimmed by 7 bases and V by 8 bases; bases with no gene match: 9. The CDR3 contains 13 residues. Written as DNA, the CDR3 is TGTGCCAGCCGCCCCGACAGGGGTTCTGGCTACACCTTC. It encodes CASRPDRGSGYTF.

V usage is TRBV2 and J usage is TRBJ1-5, with TRBD1 matching 8 bases. Germline lookup yields CDR1 SNHLY and CDR2 FYNNEI. CDR3 length: 15 residues. The trim removed 4 bases at V and 3 bases at J, leaving 5 bases unmatched. This chain's CDR3 is CASSAQGQDNQPQHF. In DNA, the CDR3 is TGTGCCAGCAGTGCTCAGGGACAGGACAATCAGCCCCAGCATTTT.

The chain combines TRBV24-1 with TRBJ2-2; 7 nucleotides match TRBD1. The germline V gene encodes CDR1 KGHDR and CDR2 SFDVKD. The CDR3 is 16 amino acids. The ends lost 4 bases at V and 6 bases at J; junction bases unmatched: 10. CDR3 DNA: TGTGCCACCAGTGACACGACAGGGAGTGGTGCCGGGGAGCTGTTTTTT. It translates to CATSDTTGSGAGELFF.

The rearrangement uses TRBV18 and TRBJ2-6; 7 bases match TRBD1. Germline V CDR1 and CDR2: KGHSH, LQKENI. Trimming took 6 bases from V and 0 from J; bases not matched to a gene: 14. This CDR3 has 19 amino acids. CDR3 sequence (DNA): TGTGCCAGCTCGCAGGTGGGGCCGACAGGGTCCTCTGGGGCCAACGTCCTGACTTTC. This gives the protein CASSQVGPTGSSGANVLTF.

The chain combines TRBV20-1 with TRBJ2-7, with TRBD2 identical over 12 bases. The ends lost 3 bases at V and 0 bases at J; junction bases unmatched: 3. The CDR3 loop spans 15 amino acids. The germline V gene encodes CDR1 DFQATT and CDR2 SNEGSKA (reference sequence). The CDR3 sequence: CSASGTSGFSYEQYF. The CDR3 DNA reads TGCAGTGCTAGTGGGACTAGCGGGTTCTCCTACGAGCAGTACTTC.

This chain links TRBV10-3 with TRBJ1-3; 7 bases are a match to TRBD1. CDR1 is ENHRY, CDR2 SYGVKD, per germline. The CDR3 totals 17 residues. V gave up 2 bases and J gave up 0 bases; unmatched junction bases: 7. The CDR3 bases are TGTGCCATCAGTGAGGTGGGACAGCTGGGCTCTGGAAACACCATATATTTT. This translates into CAISEVGQLGSGNTIYF.

A remark on this clone: This sample also contains other DNA sequences that code for the same CDR3. The chain uses TRBV19 and TRBJ2-1, with 14 bases fitting TRBD2. J was trimmed by 6 bases and V by 2 bases; bases with no gene match: 6. This CDR3 contains 17 residues. Per the germline V gene, CDR1 is LNHDA and CDR2 is SQIVND (reference sequence). The CDR3 protein is CASSIQGLAGDLNEQFF. The CDR3 coding sequence is TGTGCCAGTAGTATACAGGGACTAGCGGGAGATCTCAATGAGCAGTTCTTC.

V usage is TRBV12-3 or TRBV12-4 and J usage is TRBJ2-1, with 8 bases lining up with TRBD2. The CDR3 is 11 amino acids. Unmatched junction bases numbered 4, after V lost 6 bases and J lost 12 bases. CDR3 coding DNA: TGTGCCAGCAGCCGTCGGGGGGGGCAGTTCTTC. It translates to CASSRRGGQFF.

For the CDR3, the DNA is TGTGCCAGTAGAAGGCTAGCGGGAACAGATACGCAGTATTTT. As protein: CASRRLAGTDTQYF. The genes are TRBV19 and TRBJ2-3; TRBD2 agrees at 9 bases. The CDR3 has 14 amino acids. V lost 6 bases and J lost 3; bases outside the gene matches: 4. CDR1 and CDR2 from the germline V gene are LNHDA and SQIVND (reference sequence). Full variable domain (rest looked up from reference TRBV19 and TRBJ2-3): DGGITQSPKYLFRKEGQNVTLSCEQNLNHDAMYWYRQDPGQGLRLIYYSQIVNDFQKGDIAEGYSVSREKKESFPLTVTSAQKNPTAFYLCASRRLAGTDTQYFGPGTRLTVL.

In nucleotides, the CDR3 is TGTGCCAGCAGCTTAGGACGGGCTAGCGGGAACCTGTATGTCTACGAGCAGTACTTC. Its protein product is CASSLGRASGNLYVYEQYF. The chain combines TRBV11-2 with TRBJ2-7; 9 bases match TRBD2. The CDR3 runs to 19 residues. CDR1 and CDR2 from the germline V gene are SGHAT and FQNNGV. The V gene end was trimmed by 1 base and the J gene end by 3 bases; junction bases not matched to a gene: 16.

The V call is TRBV2, the J call TRBJ2-2, with D perhaps matching TRBD1 (6 bases). V lost 8 bases, J lost 6 bases, and 19 bases lay in between. The CDR3 totals 15 residues. Looked up from germline, CDR1 is SNHLY and CDR2 is FYNNEI. The DNA for the CDR3 is TGTGCCAGCCGCTTTGAAACAGGGTTAGCCGGGGAGCTGTTTTTT. It translates to CASRFETGLAGELFF. The whole variable domain, filled in from reference TRBV2 and TRBJ2-2, reads EPEVTQTPSHQVTQMGQEVILRCVPISNHLYFYWYRQILGQKVEFLVSFYNNEISEKSEIFDDQFSVERPDGSNFTLKIRSTKLEDSAMYFCASRFETGLAGELFFGEGSRLTVL.

V usage is TRBV5-1 and J usage is TRBJ1-6; tentatively, D is TRBD1 (5 bases). Trimming shortened V by 0 bases and J by 10 bases, and 14 bases separated the two germline ends. CDR3 length: 15 amino acids. Germline CDR1 SGHRS, CDR2 YFSETQ. The CDR3 loop is CASSLEGREGSPLHF. The CDR3 DNA is TGCGCCAGCAGCTTGGAGGGCAGGGAGGGATCACCCCTCCACTTT.

This rearrangement joins TRBV20-1 to TRBJ2-1; TRBD2 aligns across 11 bases. The germline V gene has CDR1 DFQATT and CDR2 SNEGSKA (reference sequence). V shed 3 bases and J 7 bases; nucleotides not matched to a gene: 14. This CDR3 spans 17 amino acids. CDR3 coding DNA: TGCAGTGCTAGTGATTCGTCTCTAGCGGGAGGTTATAATGAGCAGTTCTTC. This gives the protein CSASDSSLAGGYNEQFF.

The chain has TRBV7-9 and TRBJ1-1; possible D gene TRBD1, 5 bases. The CDR3 loop spans 12 amino acids. Germline V gene data show CDR1 as SEHNR and CDR2 as FQNEAQ (reference sequence). Trimming removed 8 bases at V and 6 bases at J, with 13 bases between. The CDR3 spells CASAGVVAEAFF. The CDR3 nucleotides read TGTGCCAGCGCGGGGGTAGTGGCTGAAGCTTTCTTT.

This chain connects TRBV3-1 (or the pseudogene TRBV3-2) to TRBJ2-1; 10 bases match TRBD2. The CDR3 sequence is 17 residues long. Germline loops: CDR1 LGHDT, CDR2 YNNKEL (reference sequence). V lost 3 bases to trimming and J lost 7 bases; unmatched junction nucleotides: 12. As DNA, the CDR3 is TGTGCCAGCAGCCAGGATCTAAGCGGGAGGGGTGGGAATGAGCAGTTCTTC. This translates into CASSQDLSGRGGNEQFF.

The chain joins TRBV24-1 to TRBJ2-1, with 9 positions matching TRBD2. The CDR3 spans 15 residues. V dropped 3 bases and J dropped 8; count of bases not matched to a gene: 7. The germline gives CDR1 KGHDR, CDR2 SFDVKD. CDR3: CATSDPGTSKHEQFF. The CDR3 DNA reads TGTGCCACCAGTGATCCCGGGACTAGCAAGCATGAGCAGTTCTTC.

V is TRBV28 and J is TRBJ2-7; D unresolved. The CDR3 has 13 amino acids. Germline V CDR1 and CDR2: MDHEN, SYDVKM. Trimming removed 3 bases at V and 3 bases at J, with 9 bases between. The CDR3 loop reads CASSLSSHYEQYF. The CDR3 DNA sequence: TGTGCCAGCAGTTTGAGTAGCCACTACGAGCAGTACTTC.

This chain joins TRBV5-1 and TRBJ2-1; possibly TRBD1 for D (6 bases). Trimming cost V 5 bases and J 9 bases, with 9 bases left between them. The CDR3 spans 11 residues. Looked up from germline, CDR1 is SGHRS and CDR2 is YFSETQ. CDR3 residues: CASRVGAEQFF. For the CDR3, the DNA is TGCGCCAGCAGAGTGGGGGCTGAGCAGTTCTTC.

The V gene is TRBV19, the J gene TRBJ1-5; D is perhaps TRBD1 (6 bases). V lost 3 bases to trimming and J lost 7 bases, with 16 bases between them. CDR3 length: 15 amino acids. Germline loops: CDR1 LNHDA, CDR2 SQIVND (reference sequence). CDR3 nucleotides: TGTGCCAGTAGTATGAATGGGGGGGCCGGACAGCCCCAGCATTTT. This translates into CASSMNGGAGQPQHF.